This entry features one T cell receptor beta chain sequence. Sequencing was performed with immunoSEQ multiplex PCR; in TCRdb, only in-frame clones are kept and a portion is missing. The sample holds 30,000 to 40,000 clones; around 89% are singletons and the top ten take more than 5.5%. Germline CDR1 reads SNHLY; CDR2 reads FYNNEI. With 3 bases removed from V and 2 bases from J, the gap between germline ends came to 20 bases. The CDR3 is made up of 18 amino acids. This sample stems from a study of T cell changes during pregnancy in multiple sclerosis. The sample in question was CD8+ T cells from peripheral blood mononuclear cells, obtained in the third trimester of pregnancy. The V gene is TRBV2, the J gene TRBJ2-1; D is perhaps TRBD2 (7 bases). The sequence was obtained from a female donor with multiple sclerosis, enrolled in a pregnancy study. CDR3 sequence: CASSDLPNRGGTYNEQFF. The DNA for the CDR3 is TGTGCCAGCAGTGACTTACCGAATAGGGGGGGGACCTACAATGAGCAGTTCTTC.